This T cell receptor (beta chain) was recovered during a study of OX40 agonist ivuxolimab in advanced cancers. Turning to the study itself: Patients were given ivuxolimab, an antibody that agonizes OX40 (CD134).

CDR1 and CDR2 from the germline V gene are MNHNS and SASEGT. The CDR3 length is 15 residues. The V segment lost 1 base and the J segment 4 bases; nucleotides outside the gene matches: 3. Some clones are missing from TCRdb's copy, which holds only in-frame ones; the method was immunoSEQ multiplex PCR. Of around 35,000 clones listed, about 88% are singletons. The cohort excluded patients with autoimmune disease history or systemic immunosuppression. The specimen comprised CD4+ or CD8+ T cells sorted from blood, sampled in a trial of the OX40 agonist ivuxolimab. V usage is TRBV6-1 and J usage is TRBJ2-1, with TRBD1 matching 8 bases. The sequence derives from an adult with an advanced solid tumor such as melanoma, head and neck, liver or kidney cancer. CDR3 in amino acids: CASSEGQGMYNEQFF. The CDR3 region has the DNA TGTGCCAGCAGTGAAGGACAGGGGATGTACAATGAGCAGTTCTTC.